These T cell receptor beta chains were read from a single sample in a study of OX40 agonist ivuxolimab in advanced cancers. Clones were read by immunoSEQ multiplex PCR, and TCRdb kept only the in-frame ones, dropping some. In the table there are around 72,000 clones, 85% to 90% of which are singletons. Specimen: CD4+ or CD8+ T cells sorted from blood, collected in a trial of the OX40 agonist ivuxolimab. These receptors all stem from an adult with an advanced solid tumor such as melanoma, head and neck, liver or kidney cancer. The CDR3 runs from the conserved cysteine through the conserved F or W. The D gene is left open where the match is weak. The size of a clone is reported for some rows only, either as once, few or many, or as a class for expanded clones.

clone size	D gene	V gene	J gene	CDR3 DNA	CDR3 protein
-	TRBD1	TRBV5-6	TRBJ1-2	TGTGCCAGCAGCTTCACAGGGGGCCGAGGGGGCTACACCTTC	CASSFTGGRGGYTF
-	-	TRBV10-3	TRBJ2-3	TGTGCCATCAGTCTTGGTGGGCTGGTTAGCACAGATACGCAGTATTTT	CAISLGGLVSTDTQYF
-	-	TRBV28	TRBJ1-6	TGTGCCAGTAGGACGCCCGCGATGGGTTCACCCCTCCACTTT	CASRTPAMGSPLHF
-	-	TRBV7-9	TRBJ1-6	TGTGCCAGCAGCCCAGGTGGGGCTTCTAATTCACCCCTCCACTTT	CASSPGGASNSPLHF
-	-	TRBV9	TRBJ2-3	TGTGCCAGCAGCGTAGATGGGGGCCCGTCCGCAGATACGCAGTATTTT	CASSVDGGPSADTQYF
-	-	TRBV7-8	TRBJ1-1	TGTGCCAGCAGCTTAGTGGTTGGGGCAGGGGAAGCTTTCTTT	CASSLVVGAGEAFF
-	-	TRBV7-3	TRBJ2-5	TGTGCCAGCAGCTTCTCCGGGACTGAAAGAGAGACCCAGTACTTC	CASSFSGTERETQYF
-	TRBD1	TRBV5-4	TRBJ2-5	TGTGCCAGCAGCCCGGGGACAGAAGAGACCCAGTACTTC	CASSPGTEETQYF
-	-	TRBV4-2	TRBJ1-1	TGTGCCAGCAGCCAAGAAAGGGGCAGGGCTGACACTGAAGCTTTCTTT	CASSQERGRADTEAFF
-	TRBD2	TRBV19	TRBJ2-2	TGTGCCAGTAGTCCCCCCGGGGGGTTAAACACCGGGGAGCTGTTTTTT	CASSPPGGLNTGELFF
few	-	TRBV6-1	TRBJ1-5	TGTGCCAGCAGTGAATCAGGGGCCATCAATCAGCCCCAGCATTTT	CASSESGAINQPQHF
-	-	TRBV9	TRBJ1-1	TGTGCCAGCAGCCCGAGGGGAGGGATGAACACTGAAGCTTTCTTT	CASSPRGGMNTEAFF
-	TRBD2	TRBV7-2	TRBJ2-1	TGTGCCAGCAGCACCTTGCCGGGACTAGCGAACAATGAGCAGTTCTTC	CASSTLPGLANNEQFF
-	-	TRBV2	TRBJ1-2	TGTGCCAGCAGTGAAAGGAGACAGGCCTCTGGCGGCTACACCTTC	CASSERRQASGGYTF
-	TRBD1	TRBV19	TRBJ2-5	TGTGCCAGTACCCCGACAGGGCGAGAGACCCAGTACTTC	CASTPTGRETQYF